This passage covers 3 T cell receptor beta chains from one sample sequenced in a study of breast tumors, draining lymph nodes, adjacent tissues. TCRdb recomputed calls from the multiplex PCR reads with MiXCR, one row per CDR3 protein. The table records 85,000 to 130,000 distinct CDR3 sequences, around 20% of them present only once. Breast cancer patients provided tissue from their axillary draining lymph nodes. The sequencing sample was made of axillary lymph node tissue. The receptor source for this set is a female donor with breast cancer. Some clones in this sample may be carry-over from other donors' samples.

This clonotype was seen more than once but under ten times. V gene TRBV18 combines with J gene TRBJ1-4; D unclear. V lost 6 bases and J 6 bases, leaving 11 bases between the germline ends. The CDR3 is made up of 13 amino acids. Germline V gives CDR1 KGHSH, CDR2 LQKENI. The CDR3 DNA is TGTGCCAGCTCGCAGGAACTCGATGAAAAACTGTTTTTT. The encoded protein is CASSQELDEKLFF.

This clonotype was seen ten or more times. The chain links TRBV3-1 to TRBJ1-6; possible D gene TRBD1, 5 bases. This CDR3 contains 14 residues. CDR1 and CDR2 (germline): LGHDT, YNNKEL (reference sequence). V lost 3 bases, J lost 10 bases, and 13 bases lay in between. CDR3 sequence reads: CASSQDGRGSPLHF. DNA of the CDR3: TGTGCCAGCAGCCAGGATGGAAGGGGATCACCCCTCCACTTT. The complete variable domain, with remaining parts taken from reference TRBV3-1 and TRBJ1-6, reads DTAVSQTPKYLVTQMGNDKSIKCEQNLGHDTMYWYKQDSKKFLKIMFSYNNKELIINETVPNRFSPKSPDKAHLNLHINSLELGDSAVYFCASSQDGRGSPLHFGNGTRLTVT.

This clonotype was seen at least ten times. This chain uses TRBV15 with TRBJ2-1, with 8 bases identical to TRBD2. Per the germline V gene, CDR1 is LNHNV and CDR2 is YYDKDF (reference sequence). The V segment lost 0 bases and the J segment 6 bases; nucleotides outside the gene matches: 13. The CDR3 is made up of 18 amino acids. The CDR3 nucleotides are TGTGCCACCAGCAGAGATATAAGCGGGAGCCTTATCGGCAATGAGCAGTTCTTC. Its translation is CATSRDISGSLIGNEQFF.